The present T cell receptor beta chain was sequenced within a study of T cells after yellow fever vaccination (dated 2019 in TCRdb). Study-level background: The SMART-Seq v4 Ultra Low Input RNA kit was used to prepare libraries from fractions with low cell numbers. Two healthy male donors made up the cohort, one aged 18 to 29 years and the other aged 30 to 40 years. Bulk TCR alpha and beta repertoires were sequenced longitudinally to track T-cell clones before and after primary and booster YFV17D yellow fever vaccination. Blood was drawn at multiple timepoints before and after primary and secondary immunization, with bulk PBMC replicates and cell subsets isolated.

TCR cDNA was made using 5'RACE template switching, a step that added a universal primer site and unique molecular identifiers. Priming of cDNA synthesis was performed from both the TCR alpha and TCR beta constant segments. Libraries were amplified in two PCR steps, with sample barcodes and sequencing adapters added in the second step. Sequencing of libraries was performed on Illumina HiSeq 2500 (2x100 bp) or NovaSeq (2x150 bp). Turning to the authors' computational methods: MIGEC was used to demultiplex reads and collapse the reads into UMI consensus sequences, and MiXCR was used for V(D)J alignment. Using edgeR on replicate PBMC samples, clonotypes were called vaccine-responding if FDR was below 0.01 and the log2 fold change was above 5 up to day 15. Each bulk clonotype received a CD4 or CD8 identity based on whether the sequenced CD4 or CD8 repertoire contained that clonotype at higher abundance. TCRdb's own reprocessing of the public reads used fastp at Q25 and MiXCR and kept productive beta chains. Every distinct CDR3 protein forms one entry, paired with its most common genes and DNA. TCRdb, not the original authors, processed these V and J calls. The sample has around 310,000 distinct CDR3 sequences on record, 8.7% of them singletons. The ten largest make up roughly 18% of the sample.

The meaning of the sample's treatment or condition label: live attenuated yellow fever vaccine strain. At every blood-draw timepoint, two biological replicates of bulk PBMCs were collected. PBMCs were isolated from peripheral blood using a standard Ficoll-Paque protocol. TriZol was used to extract RNA from bulk PBMCs, CD4 and CD8 fractions, and dextramer-positive and dextramer-negative fractions. Overall results and qualifications from the work: Compared with the primary T-cell response, the secondary T-cell response was weaker but faster, peaking on day 5 rather than day 15. After the booster, most of the clones that had expanded following primary vaccination were detected again (almost 98% of CD4 and 80% to 90% of CD8), which suggests that memory was broadly maintained. Only a couple of donors were included in the study, so the extent to which the findings can be generalized is limited. Because abundant contaminating clonotypes from the bulk population could be contained in FACS-sorted repertoires, computational filtering was required. A small share of clonotypes occurred in both CD4 and CD8 compartments, likely arising from convergent recombination.

This clonotype was seen a handful of times. Which antigen it targets is not known. A junction boundary mismatches the germline segment, possibly from a read error. Specimen: PBMCs, collected on the day of the first yellow fever vaccination. This sequence originates from a man younger than 35 who received the YFV17D yellow fever vaccine.

The DNA sequence follows: TGCAGGGCTACGCTCCCGGACCGCGAAGCTTTCTTT. Its protein is CRATLPDREAFF. The rearranged chain carries TRBV20-1 and TRBJ1-1, with no reliable assignment of the D segment. CDR1 and CDR2, per the germline V gene (reference sequence), are DFQATT and SNEGSKA. Taken from cysteine to phenylalanine, the CDR3 has 12 residues. Left in the record is the CDR3 DNA by itself, 36 bases read in frame from the first base.